The 22 T cell receptor beta chains reported below all come from one sample, sequenced in a study of molecular identifiers for immune sequencing clone quantification. Each CDR3 protein gets one entry after TCRdb re-called the PCR reads with MiXCR. The sample has 460,000 or so distinct CDR3 sequences, roughly 23% seen once. The specimen was naive CD8+ T cells from blood, with Jurkat cell RNA spiked in. Stated subset: FACS-sorted CD8+CD4-CCR7+CD45RA+ naive T cells. These receptors all stem from a human donor in good health. Some libraries in this study had Jurkat cell RNA spiked in.

This chain uses TRBV9 with TRBJ1-4, with a weak D call TRBD1 (6 bases). Germline V gives CDR1 SGDLS, CDR2 YYNGEE. CDR3 length: 14 residues. V lost 3 bases, J lost 4 bases, and 10 bases lay in between. The CDR3 is CASSARQDNEKLFF. CDR3 sequence (DNA): TGTGCCAGCAGCGCAAGACAGGATAATGAAAAACTGTTTTTT.

This clonotype was observed a handful of times. CDR3 in amino acids: CASIGGGNTGELFF. The CDR3 coding sequence is TGTGCCAGCATAGGAGGGGGGAACACCGGGGAGCTGTTTTTT. The chain joins TRBV7-9 to TRBJ2-2; D possibly matches TRBD1 or TRBD2 (6 bases each). Between the trimmed V and J ends, which lost 7 bases and 1 base, there was a span of 10 bases. The length of the CDR3 is 14 residues. Germline CDR1 and CDR2: SEHNR and FQNEAQ (reference sequence).

For this clonotype: A read error is possible here, since a much larger clone lies one base away. The chain combines TRBV11-2 with TRBJ2-3; weak D call: TRBD2 (7 bases). From germline, CDR1 is SGHAT and CDR2 FQNNGV. The CDR3 length is 14 residues. The CDR3 DNA follows: TGTGCCAGCGGCTTTTGGGGGGGCCCAGATACGCAGTATTTT. It translates to CASGFWGGPDTQYF.

There are many counts of this clonotype. The chain couples TRBV4-3 to TRBJ1-2; 7 bases align to TRBD1. The germline V gene encodes CDR1 LGHNA and CDR2 YSLEER. CDR3 length: 15 residues. V lost 3 bases, J lost 2 bases, and 6 bases stayed unmatched. DNA for the CDR3: TGCGCCAGCAGCCAGTCGGACAGGTGGAACTATGGCTACACCTTC. This gives the protein CASSQSDRWNYGYTF.

The gene calls are TRBV20-1 and TRBJ2-7; TRBD1 agrees at 10 bases. CDR1 is DFQATT and CDR2 is SNEGSKA in the germline V gene (reference sequence). With 6 bases clipped from V and 2 bases from J, the junction kept 4 bases outside the gene matches. The CDR3 covers 13 residues. The CDR3 here is CSAHGQGAYEQYF. Here the CDR3 DNA reads TGCAGTGCCCACGGACAGGGGGCCTACGAGCAGTACTTC.

This clonotype was found a few times. In DNA form, the CDR3 reads TGTGCCAGCAGCGACGGGGACAGGGTAGGGGCGAACACCGGGGAGCTGTTTTTT. Translation gives CASSDGDRVGANTGELFF. The chain recombines TRBV9 with TRBJ2-2; 9 positions agree with TRBD1. From germline, CDR1 is SGDLS and CDR2 YYNGEE. Germline trimming cut 3 bases from V and 0 bases from J; bases unmatched to any gene: 9. The CDR3 is made up of 18 amino acids.

As regards this clonotype: Without the conserved terminal phenylalanine or tryptophan, this CDR3 likely stems from a read error. The limits of the CDR3 on the DNA are not certain, so only TCRdb's listed CDR3 is given. The chain joins TRBV13 to TRBJ1-2; the tabulated D call, TRBD1, remains unverified against the DNA. The CDR3 is 12 residues long, counting both termini. Germline V CDR1 and CDR2: PRHDT, FYEKMQ (reference sequence). CDR3 protein: CASTARLYHGSR.

This chain connects TRBV25-1 to TRBJ1-1, with 9 positions matching TRBD1. From germline, CDR1 is MGHDK and CDR2 SYGVNS. V was pared by 7 bases and J by 5 bases, with 8 bases of the junction left unmatched. The CDR3 totals 14 residues. The CDR3 DNA follows: TGTGCCAGCACCCCGACAGGGGGGGGGACTGAAGCTTTCTTT. It specifies CASTPTGGGTEAFF.

This clonotype was seen ten or more times. The CDR3 bases are TGCAGTGCACCCATACAGGGGGGAAATCAGCCCCAGCATTTT. The encoded protein is CSAPIQGGNQPQHF. The chain has TRBV20-1 and TRBJ1-5; 8 positions match TRBD1. The V gene's germline CDR1 is DFQATT and CDR2 SNEGSKA (reference sequence). The CDR3 runs 14 residues. J lost 4 bases, V lost 6 bases, and 8 bases had no gene match.

The chain carries TRBV20-1 and TRBJ2-1; 7 bases align to TRBD2. This CDR3 has 17 amino acids. CDR1 is DFQATT and CDR2 is SNEGSKA in the germline V gene (reference sequence). Trimming removed 2 bases from V and 9 bases from J; junction bases left unmatched: 19. CDR3: CSARNSVIRGVWSEQFF. The CDR3 bases are TGCAGTGCTAGAAATAGTGTCATCCGGGGGGTTTGGAGTGAGCAGTTCTTC.

Comments on this clonotype: This may come from a read error, since a much larger clone is one base off. V and J are TRBV9 and TRBJ2-1, with TRBD1 matching over 8 bases. Trimming took 4 bases from V and 5 from J; bases not matched to a gene: 11. The CDR3 totals 16 residues. CDR1 is SGDLS, CDR2 YYNGEE, per germline. The CDR3 sequence is CASSSTGAGSHNEQFF. As DNA, the CDR3 is TGTGCCAGCAGCTCGACAGGGGCCGGGTCCCACAATGAGCAGTTCTTC.

The chain joins TRBV15 to TRBJ2-7; D is perhaps TRBD2 (6 bases). This CDR3 has 14 amino acids. Deletions cut 0 bases from V and 4 bases from J, with 10 bases between. Looked up from germline, CDR1 is LNHNV and CDR2 is YYDKDF (reference sequence). Here the CDR3 DNA reads TGTGCCACCAGCAGAGATCGCGGGATGTACGAGCAGTACTTC. Amino acids: CATSRDRGMYEQYF.

This clonotype was counted a few times. The chain joins TRBV30 to TRBJ2-7; D gene unclear. V was clipped by 2 bases and J by 4 bases, with 12 bases between them. The CDR3 sequence is 13 residues long. Germline assignment: CDR1 GTSNPN and CDR2 SVGIG (reference sequence). The DNA of the CDR3 is TGTGCCTGGAGTCTACCATATTCTTACGAGCAGTACTTC. Protein: CAWSLPYSYEQYF.

This clonotype was counted a few times. The chain uses TRBV4-3 and TRBJ2-3; D is undetermined. The CDR3 has 15 residues. Germline CDR1 is LGHNA and CDR2 is YSLEER. V was pared by 0 bases and J by 11 bases, with 18 bases between. The chain's CDR3 is CASSQEELYGVQQYF. Written as DNA, the CDR3 is TGCGCCAGCAGCCAAGAAGAGCTATATGGGGTTCAGCAGTATTTT.

This clonotype was seen a few times. The CDR3 coding sequence is TGTGCCAGCAGCTACCCACCGGGACTAGAAGAGACCCAGTACTTC. Protein product: CASSYPPGLEETQYF. This rearrangement joins TRBV7-9 to TRBJ2-5; 8 positions match TRBD2. With 4 bases clipped from V and 3 bases from J, the junction kept 7 bases outside the gene matches. The CDR3 consists of 15 residues. The V gene's germline CDR1 is SEHNR and CDR2 FQNEAQ (reference sequence).

In its sample, this clonotype was seen a few times. This chain links TRBV13 with TRBJ2-3, with D possibly matching TRBD2 (6 bases). There are 15 residues in the CDR3. V was shortened by 6 bases and J by 1 base, with 14 bases between the two germline ends. Per germline, CDR1 PRHDT and CDR2 FYEKMQ (reference sequence). CDR3 protein: CASSNSGEGTDTQYF. CDR3 coding DNA: TGTGCCAGCAGTAATAGCGGAGAGGGCACAGATACGCAGTATTTT. The full variable domain, its missing parts supplied by reference TRBV13 and TRBJ2-3, is AAGVIQSPRHLIKEKRETATLKCYPIPRHDTVYWYQQGPGQDPQFLISFYEKMQSDKGSIPDRFSAQQFSDYHSELNMSSLELGDSALYFCASSNSGEGTDTQYFGPGTRLTVL.

This chain links TRBV19 with TRBJ2-2; D remains unclear. Trimming removed 3 bases at V and 4 bases at J, with 9 bases between. CDR3 length equals 14 residues. CDR1 and CDR2 from the germline V gene are LNHDA and SQIVND (reference sequence). The CDR3 DNA follows: TGTGCCAGTAGTATGGTGGGCTCCACCGGGGAGCTGTTTTTT. Translated, it gives CASSMVGSTGELFF.

This clonotype has at least ten counts. The chain uses TRBV29-1 and TRBJ2-7; 8 bases map to TRBD2. V dropped 6 bases and J dropped 0; count of bases not matched to a gene: 4. CDR1 is SQVTM, CDR2 ANQGSEA, per germline. This CDR3 has 13 residues. This CDR3 is CSVFSGDSYEQYF. The CDR3 DNA is TGCAGCGTCTTTAGCGGGGACTCCTACGAGCAGTACTTC.

With respect to this clonotype: A much larger clone is a single base away; this may be a read error. The V gene is TRBV11-2, the J gene TRBJ2-1; possibly TRBD1 for D (6 bases). This CDR3 is built from 17 residues. The V and J ends lost 4 bases and 0 bases respectively, with 16 bases between them. CDR1 and CDR2 (germline): SGHAT, FQNNGV. The chain's CDR3 is CASSWGPGRSSYNEQFF. CDR3 DNA: TGTGCCAGCAGCTGGGGGCCGGGACGGAGCTCCTACAATGAGCAGTTCTTC.

The chain uses TRBV4-1 and TRBJ2-7; 11 nucleotides line up with TRBD1. V shed 3 bases and J 3 bases; nucleotides not matched to a gene: 4. The CDR3 spans 15 residues. The germline gives CDR1 MGHRA, CDR2 YSYEKL. CDR3 region: CASSQRTGGSYEQYF. The CDR3 coding sequence is TGCGCCAGCAGCCAGCGGACAGGGGGCAGCTACGAGCAGTACTTC.

For this clonotype: Given a much more abundant clone one base away, this may be a read error. V usage is TRBV4-1 and J usage is TRBJ1-6; D possibly corresponds to TRBD1 (5 bases). The CDR3 totals 17 residues. Germline assignment: CDR1 MGHRA and CDR2 YSYEKL. For the CDR3, the DNA is TGCGCCAACAGCCAAGTACTTGGGGGTTTATCTAATTCACCCCTCCACTTT. This gives the protein CANSQVLGGLSNSPLHF.

This sequence joins TRBV30 and TRBJ2-3; 8 bases align to TRBD2. Germline V gene lookup returns CDR1 GTSNPN and CDR2 SVGIG (reference sequence). This CDR3 comprises 14 residues. Trimming took 1 base from V and 4 from J; bases not matched to a gene: 4. The CDR3 is CAWSGTSRADTQYF. Here the CDR3 DNA reads TGTGCCTGGAGTGGGACTAGCAGGGCAGATACGCAGTATTTT.